This T cell receptor (beta chain) was identified during a study of CD4 T cells in relation to SARS-CoV-2 and coronaviruses. Study at large: ViraFEST: approximately 10-day antigen culture of PBMCs, then TCR beta CDR3 sequencing. The negative reference was HIV-1 Nef peptide pool or peptide-free culture.

Only in-frame clones appear in the TCRdb table, and some are missing; sequencing was by immunoSEQ multiplex PCR. The sample shows approximately 20,000 clones, approximately 82% of them seen only once. About this clone: Its specificity is not known.

This CDR3 comprises 17 residues. V shed 7 bases and J shed 2 bases, with 24 bases lying between them. Germline-derived CDR1 and CDR2 are SNHLY and FYNNEI. Unexposed donor CD4+ T cells date from about 2011-2018, before the COVID-19 pandemic. The cells were cultured for over eight days before CD4+ T cells were isolated. As cell numbers allowed, unexposed-donor CD4+ T cells faced SARS-CoV-2 S/N and four cold-coronavirus spikes. Sequencing used CD4+ T cells from PBMCs, cultured in vitro. This receptor was obtained from a human donor in good health. This chain uses TRBV2 with TRBJ2-7, with a weak D call TRBD2 (7 bases). DNA of the CDR3: TGTGCCAGCATCCAACCCGGGGGGTTCAGGGGTGCCTACGAGCAGTACTTC. Translation: CASIQPGGFRGAYEQYF.